These 7 T cell receptor beta chains originate from one sample sequenced in a study of T cells in women clearing cervical HPV infection. Repertoires were generated with immunoSEQ multiplex PCR, while TCRdb's copy carries only in-frame clones and drops some. This sample lists tens of thousands of clones; its ten largest clones have under 8.5%. The sequenced sample consisted of blood buffy coat. These receptors were obtained from a woman aged 18-69 years with a cervical HPV16 infection that either progressed to CIN3+ or cleared (not recorded which).

Worth noting for this clone: The read ends 3 residues before the CDR3 terminus; that terminus is restored from the germline J gene. The chain uses TRBV5-1 and TRBJ2-1, with TRBD1 matching 7 bases. J was trimmed by 7 bases and V by 4 bases; bases with no gene match: 8. There are 14 residues in the CDR3. Germline V CDR1 and CDR2: SGHRS, YFSETQ. CDR3 in amino acids: CASSPGQWENEQFF. CDR3 DNA (partial): TGCGCCAGCAGCCCGGGACAGTGGGAGAATGAG.

Regarding this clone: The read terminates 3 residues ahead of where the CDR3 ends, so the germline J gene completes it. This sequence joins TRBV19 and TRBJ1-2; possibly TRBD1 for D (6 bases). Germline V gene lookup returns CDR1 LNHDA and CDR2 SQIVND (reference sequence). This CDR3 spans 16 amino acids. The V end was cut by 3 bases, the J end by 4 bases, with 18 bases between. The CDR3 bases that were read are TGTGCCAGTAGTATTTCCCCTTCGACAGGTACCTATGGC. Its protein is CASSISPSTGTYG. The CDR3 as a whole reads CASSISPSTGTYGYTF. Full variable domain (outside the CDR3, taken from reference TRBV19 and TRBJ1-2): DGGITQSPKYLFRKEGQNVTLSCEQNLNHDAMYWYRQDPGQGLRLIYYSQIVNDFQKGDIAEGYSVSREKKESFPLTVTSAQKNPTAFYLCASSISPSTGTYGYTFGSGTRLTVV.

A remark on this clone: The read finishes 3 residues shy of the CDR3 end, and the germline J gene is used to complete it. The chain employs TRBV2 and TRBJ2-5; a possible D gene is TRBD2 (6 bases). Germline CDR1 is SNHLY and CDR2 is FYNNEI. Between the trimmed V and J ends, which lost 5 bases and 4 bases, there was a span of 17 bases. The CDR3 spans 15 residues. CDR3 protein: CASSFGRAGGETQYF. Partial CDR3 DNA: TGTGCCAGCAGTTTCGGACGGGCCGGGGGAGAGACC. Variable domain in full (rest from reference TRBV2 and TRBJ2-5): EPEVTQTPSHQVTQMGQEVILRCVPISNHLYFYWYRQILGQKVEFLVSFYNNEISEKSEIFDDQFSVERPDGSNFTLKIRSTKLEDSAMYFCASSFGRAGGETQYFGPGTRLLVL.

About this clone itself: The sequence runs out 3 residues before the end of the CDR3; the remainder is reconstructed from the germline J gene. The rearrangement joins TRBV6-2 or TRBV6-3 to TRBJ1-2; TRBD1 aligns across 8 bases. The CDR3 is 15 residues long. Looked up from germline, CDR1 is MNHEY and CDR2 is SVGEGT. CDR3 sequence reads: CASTVRGQAADTYTF. The CDR3 bases that were read are TGTGCCAGCACCGTCCGGGGACAGGCGGCAGATACC.

Concerning this clone itself: Read coverage stops 3 residues before the CDR3 terminus; the germline J gene supplies the remainder. This chain connects TRBV20-1 to TRBJ2-7; D remains ambiguous. Looked up from germline, CDR1 is DFQATT and CDR2 is SNEGSKA (reference sequence). V dropped 3 bases and J dropped 6 bases, with 12 bases sitting between them. The CDR3 is made up of 12 amino acids. The covered CDR3 bases are TGCAGTGCTAGTTCTGCGGCCGGCGAG. Translated, it gives CSASSAAGE. The complete CDR3 reads CSASSAAGEQYF.

With respect to this clone: The CDR3 end is not reached by the read, which stops 3 residues before it; the germline J gene fills it in. The rearrangement uses TRBV14 and TRBJ2-2, with 12 bases identical to TRBD1. CDR3 size: 18 residues. CDR1 and CDR2 from the germline V gene are SGHDN and FVKESK. The CDR3 here is CASSHSGTGGASGEKLFF. Incomplete CDR3 DNA: TGTGCCAGCAGCCATTCCGGGACAGGGGGCGCTTCTGGGGAAAAG.

In the case of this clone: Read data end 3 residues before the CDR3 end; the end is taken from the germline J gene. The V call is TRBV5-4, the J call TRBJ1-2, with 8 bases fitting TRBD1. The CDR3 consists of 15 residues. Germline V lookup: CDR1 SGHNT, CDR2 YYREEE (reference sequence). J was trimmed by 6 bases and V by 4 bases; bases with no gene match: 11. CDR3 amino acids: CASSPQGGQGDGYTF. CDR3 DNA (partial): TGTGCCAGCAGCCCACAGGGCGGACAGGGCGATGGC.